The text below deals with one TCR beta chain. This clonotype was counted only a few times. What antigen it recognizes has not been identified. No base quality information exists; no much larger clone differs at one position. For repertoire sequencing, the TCR beta CDR3 regions were amplified from RNA transcripts. HTBI primers and the Qiagen OneStep RT-PCR kit were used in a first-round RT-PCR, which was followed by a second-round multiplex PCR, size selection and purification. Libraries were sequenced on an Illumina HiSeq2000 using paired-end 100 bp reads. Per the original workflow: SOAPnuke was used to process the reads, removing any read that contained adapters or uncalled bases, had a mean Phred below 15, or lacked an exact match to the constant primer or identifier. COPE v1.2.5 was used to merge the high-quality paired reads. Clonotypes were defined as unique nucleotide sequences and were aligned to IMGT TRB V, D and J references using MiTCR v1.1. The analysis was limited to V-J combinations with a frequency above 0.0001, which together covered just over 98% of the repertoires. A TCR clonal expansion and chaos score per V-J combination was defined as the ratio of F50 clonal expansion to chaos observed in the TCRdist matrix. Welch's t-statistics and random forest were used to narrow the features down to around 13 V-J combinations, which were then fed into a naive Bayes classifier. Thyroid-blood repertoire similarity was quantified with the Morisita-Horn index. TCRdb trimmed public reads at Q25 via fastp, called clones via MiXCR and kept in-frame beta chains. Each CDR3 protein appears once, grouped with its most common genes and DNA. The V and J calls, along with clone size, are taken from TCRdb and not from the paper's own processing. The sample has 300,000 to 400,000 distinct CDR3 sequences on record, roughly 15% of them singletons. The ten top clones hold more than 9% of the sample.

This sample is part of a study of Graves' ophthalmopathy and Graves' hyperthyroidism (dated by TCRdb to the late 2010s). About the full investigation: Peripheral blood was collected at initial diagnosis, before any treatment. TCR beta repertoire signatures were used to distinguish Graves' ophthalmopathy from Graves' hyperthyroidism and to predict progression to ophthalmopathy. In total, around 140 blood samples were TCR-sequenced: fewer than 50 ophthalmopathy, some 75 hyperthyroidism and about 17 hyperthyroidism-to-ophthalmopathy patients. To explore V-J signatures distinguishing ophthalmopathy from hyperthyroidism, a discovery set of more than 95 patients (more than 40 ophthalmopathy, 55 to 60 stable hyperthyroidism) was enrolled. For independent validation, a separate cohort was made up of roughly 19 hyperthyroidism patients plus 17 patients who later progressed from hyperthyroidism to ophthalmopathy. T-cell repertoires of thyroid tissue and blood were compared in six hyperthyroidism patients. Once sampling was done, hyperthyroidism patients were given methimazole at a starting dose of 30 mg daily, while ophthalmopathy patients were given high-dose intravenous methylprednisolone.

The ophthalmopathy patients had moderately to severely active disease, with a Clinical Activity Score of 3 or higher, a NOSPECS grade of 4 or higher, and a disease duration of less than 3 months. Patients with other autoimmune diseases, uncontrolled infections, pregnancy or lactation were excluded from the study. Clinical symptoms, serum thyroxine, TRAb, thyroid ultrasound and orbital computed tomography formed the basis of the diagnosis. Ficoll-Paque density gradient centrifugation was used to isolate PBMCs from around 9.1 ml of fresh peripheral blood. Total RNA was extracted with Trizol reagent and quality-checked on an Agilent 2100 Bioanalyzer. Trimming takes 6 bases from V and 3 bases from J, and the germline ends sit 9 bases apart. Looking up the germline V gene (reference sequence) yields CDR1 DFQATT and CDR2 SNEGSKA. The CDR3 runs 12 amino acids, cysteine and phenylalanine included. Left in the record is the CDR3 DNA by itself, 36 bases read in frame from the first base.

The investigation overall reported the following: Most expanded thyroid clonotypes with frequency above 0.001 were also detected in blood, suggesting blood repertoires may reflect the thyroid immune response. In cross-validation, the 13-signature model distinguished ophthalmopathy from stable hyperthyroidism with nearly 90% sensitivity and just under 84% specificity, and in the test set the corresponding values were about 80% and 75%. Sample size was not predetermined statistically, and investigators were not blinded to group allocation. In validation, the model predicted ophthalmopathy progression with over 60% sensitivity and less than 80% specificity; 12 predicted patients were CT-confirmed with GO in a median of approximately six months.

The sequenced sample was peripheral blood. This sequence originates from an adult man with Graves' ophthalmopathy. The rearranged segments are TRBV20-1 and TRBJ1-3; TRBD1 is perhaps the D gene, given 5 matching bases. The nucleotide sequence reads as follows: TGCAGTGCATGGACATTTGGAAACACCATATATTTT. Its amino acids are CSAWTFGNTIYF.